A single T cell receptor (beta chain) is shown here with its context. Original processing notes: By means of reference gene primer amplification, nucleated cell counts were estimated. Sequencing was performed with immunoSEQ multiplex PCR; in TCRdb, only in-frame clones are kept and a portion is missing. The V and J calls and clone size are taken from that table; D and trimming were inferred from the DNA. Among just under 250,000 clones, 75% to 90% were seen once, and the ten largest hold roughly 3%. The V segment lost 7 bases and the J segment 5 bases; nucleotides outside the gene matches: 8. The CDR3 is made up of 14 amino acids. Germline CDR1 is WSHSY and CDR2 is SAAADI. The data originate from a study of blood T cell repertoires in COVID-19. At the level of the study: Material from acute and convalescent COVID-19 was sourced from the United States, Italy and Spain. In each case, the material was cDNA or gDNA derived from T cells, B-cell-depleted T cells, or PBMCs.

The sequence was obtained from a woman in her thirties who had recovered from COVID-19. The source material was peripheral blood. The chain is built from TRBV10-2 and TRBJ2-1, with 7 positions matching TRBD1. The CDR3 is CASKQTGYDNEQFF. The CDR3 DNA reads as TGCGCCAGCAAACAGACAGGGTACGACAATGAGCAGTTCTTC.